This TCR beta chain came from a study of T cell responses to AZD1222 COVID-19 vaccine. General observations from the study: Along spike, vaccine-associated CD4 TCRs were found throughout, with dominance at 160-218 and 743-854.

TCRdb's copy holds only in-frame clones and misses some; the assay was immunoSEQ multiplex PCR. The data hold under 200,000 clones, with approximately 94% observed a single time. A word on this clone: Its antigen is still unknown.

Germline V CDR1 and CDR2: SQVTM, ANQGSEA. V was pared by 1 base and J by 8 bases, with 3 bases of the junction left unmatched. The CDR3 is 12 amino acids. Sample: peripheral blood, taken on day 0 of AZD1222 vaccination. The J gene is TRBJ1-2, the V gene TRBV29-1; TRBD1 aligns across 8 bases. The receptor was isolated from an adult in good health. The chain's CDR3 is CSVEVAGGGYTF. As DNA, the CDR3 is TGCAGCGTTGAAGTAGCAGGGGGCGGCTACACCTTC.